These 2 T cell receptor beta chains were sequenced from one sample in a study of blood T cells in healthy people across ages. The authors ran a second PCR of roughly 6 to 12 cycles using a sample-barcoded 5' primer and a J-beta primer mix. TCRdb passed the 5' RACE reads through MiXCR, listing each CDR3 protein once. The sample consists of roughly 550,000 distinct CDR3 sequences, 24% of them appearing once. This sample was also put to use in a study of T cells of mothers and their children.

What was sequenced was blood. These receptor sequences come from a boy under 18 in good health.

The V call is TRBV5-1, the J call TRBJ2-5; D gene ambiguous. Germline CDR1 reads SGHRS; CDR2 reads YFSETQ. Deletions cut 5 bases from V and 2 bases from J, with 16 bases between. The CDR3 sequence is 15 residues long. The CDR3 loop is CASRLLAQAQETQYF. Written as DNA, the CDR3 is TGCGCCAGCAGACTTCTTGCCCAGGCTCAAGAGACCCAGTACTTC.

V gene TRBV25-1 combines with J gene TRBJ1-3, with 7 bases that match TRBD1. This CDR3 contains 20 residues. The germline CDR1 and CDR2 sequences are MGHDK and SYGVNS. J lost 0 bases, V lost 3 bases, and 17 bases had no gene match. CDR3 coding DNA: TGTGCCAGCAGTGACCACCGGGACAGTTACTCCCTCCTCTCTGGAAACACCATATATTTT. Translating gives CASSDHRDSYSLLSGNTIYF. The complete variable domain, with remaining parts taken from reference TRBV25-1 and TRBJ1-3, reads EADIYQTPRYLVIGTGKKITLECSQTMGHDKMYWYQQDPGMELHLIHYSYGVNSTEKGDLSSESTVSRIRTEHFPLTLESARPSHTSQYLCASSDHRDSYSLLSGNTIYFGEGSWLTVV.